The 30 T cell receptor beta chains below come from one sample, sequenced in a study of cytomegalovirus exposure and HLA in healthy donors. The PCR was carried out with 60 Vbeta primers and 13 Jbeta primers. The data were produced by immunoSEQ multiplex PCR, yet TCRdb's version contains in-frame clones alone and is incomplete. The data hold 110,000 to 150,000 clones, with around 86% observed a single time. The sequenced material came from PBMCs. The receptors here all came from a female donor in good health and CMV-seronegative.

The V and J genes are TRBV5-6 and TRBJ2-7, with D unresolved. There are 13 residues in the CDR3. Trimming took off 2 bases at V and 5 bases at J, with 11 bases between the two ends. Germline V lookup: CDR1 SGHDT, CDR2 YYEEEE. The DNA of the CDR3 is TGTGCCAGCAGCTTCGTGACAACAAACGAGCAGTACTTC. The encoded protein is CASSFVTTNEQYF.

The chain joins TRBV6-1 to TRBJ2-7, with a weak D call TRBD1 (5 bases). Germline CDR1 and CDR2: MNHNS and SASEGT. This CDR3 has 13 residues. Trimming shortened V by 5 bases and J by 3 bases, and 11 bases separated the two germline ends. The chain's CDR3 is CASSYTDSYEQYF. The CDR3 DNA follows: TGTGCCAGCAGTTATACCGACAGCTACGAGCAGTACTTC.

The chain combines TRBV7-2 with TRBJ2-1; tentative D call: TRBD1 (9 bases). Deletions cut 3 bases from V and 8 bases from J, with 17 bases between. The germline V gene encodes CDR1 SGHTA and CDR2 FQGNSA. This CDR3 has 15 amino acids. CDR3 sequence reads: CASSFSGTGLYEQFF. The CDR3 coding sequence is TGTGCCAGCAGCTTTAGCGGGACAGGGCTGTATGAGCAGTTCTTC.

The V and J genes are TRBV4-1 and TRBJ2-2; 10 positions match TRBD2. The CDR3 is 17 residues long. Trimming cost V 4 bases and J 1 base; bases outside gene matches: 6. CDR1 is MGHRA, CDR2 YSYEKL, per germline. CDR3 coding DNA: TGCGCCAGCAGCCGAATAGGACTAGCGGAGAACACCGGGGAGCTGTTTTTT. Translation: CASSRIGLAENTGELFF.

The rearrangement links TRBV9 to TRBJ1-1, with D possibly matching TRBD1 (5 bases). CDR1 is SGDLS and CDR2 is YYNGEE in the germline V gene. This CDR3 comprises 13 residues. V was shortened by 4 bases and J by 5 bases, with 12 bases between the two germline ends. For the CDR3, the DNA is TGTGCCAGCAGCCCTAACGCAGGGACTGAAGCTTTCTTT. Translating gives CASSPNAGTEAFF.

The chain employs TRBV5-1 and TRBJ2-1; weak D call: TRBD2 (5 bases). Germline values: CDR1 SGHRS, CDR2 YFSETQ. The CDR3 runs to 14 residues. V dropped 3 bases and J dropped 3 bases, with 10 bases sitting between them. This chain's CDR3 is CASSYGNNYNEQFF. DNA of the CDR3: TGCGCCAGCAGCTACGGGAACAACTACAATGAGCAGTTCTTC.

This chain connects TRBV7-4 to TRBJ2-5, with a tentative D call TRBD2 (5 bases). The length of the CDR3 is 12 residues. V was pared by 4 bases and J by 9 bases, with 12 bases between. Germline CDR1 and CDR2: SGHVT and SQSDAQ. The CDR3 DNA sequence: TGTGCCAGCAGCTCTAGCCCCCGGGCCCAGTACTTC. Its protein product is CASSSSPRAQYF.

This clone was picked up one time. The chain recombines TRBV11-2 with TRBJ2-3; 9 positions agree with TRBD2. The CDR3 length is 15 residues. Per the germline V gene, CDR1 is SGHAT and CDR2 is FQNNGV. V lost 2 bases and J lost 4; bases outside the gene matches: 4. CDR3 nucleotides: TGTGCCAGCAGCTTAAAGGGACTAGCCCCAGATACGCAGTATTTT. Protein sequence: CASSLKGLAPDTQYF.

The V call is TRBV5-1, the J call TRBJ2-7, with a possible D match to TRBD2 (5 bases). Per germline, CDR1 SGHRS and CDR2 YFSETQ. V was cut by 0 bases and J by 0 bases, with 7 bases left in between. This CDR3 comprises 14 residues. The CDR3 nucleotides are TGCGCCAGCAGCTTGGTAGCGAACTCCTACGAGCAGTACTTC. The encoded protein is CASSLVANSYEQYF. The full variable domain, completed using reference TRBV5-1 and TRBJ2-7, is KAGVTQTPRYLIKTRGQQVTLSCSPISGHRSVSWYQQTPGQGLQFLFEYFSETQRNKGNFPGRFSGRQFSNSRSEMNVSTLELGDSALYLCASSLVANSYEQYFGPGTRLTVT.

The CDR3 loop is CASEGLAGVAGELFF. CDR3 bases: TGTGCCAGCGAGGGACTAGCGGGAGTAGCGGGGGAGCTGTTTTTT. The chain links TRBV2 to TRBJ2-2; 14 positions agree with TRBD2. With 8 bases clipped from V and 8 bases from J, the junction kept 7 bases outside the gene matches. Germline V gene sequence: CDR1 SNHLY, CDR2 FYNNEI. The CDR3 runs 15 residues.

The chain has TRBV18 and TRBJ2-1; TRBD2 matches at 9 bases. Looked up from germline, CDR1 is KGHSH and CDR2 is LQKENI. Germline trimming cut 3 bases from V and 9 bases from J; bases unmatched to any gene: 12. This CDR3 comprises 16 residues. The CDR3 here is CASSPNSAGGFIEQFF. The DNA for the CDR3 is TGTGCCAGCTCACCTAATTCAGCGGGGGGATTCATTGAGCAGTTCTTC.

The chain employs TRBV13 and TRBJ2-1; TRBD2 matches 7 bases. Germline values: CDR1 PRHDT, CDR2 FYEKMQ (reference sequence). The V gene end was trimmed by 4 bases and the J gene end by 6 bases; junction bases not matched to a gene: 12. The CDR3 is made up of 16 amino acids. The CDR3 spells CASSSRRSGKGNEQFF. The CDR3 DNA reads as TGTGCCAGCAGCTCCCGTAGGAGCGGGAAGGGCAATGAGCAGTTCTTC.

As regards this clone: This is likely a read error, given that the CDR3 carries no conserved phenylalanine or tryptophan at its end. The chain recombines TRBV4-1 with TRBJ1-5; D possibly corresponds to TRBD1 (5 bases). The V end was cut by 0 bases, the J end by 3 bases, with 15 bases between. Germline CDR1 MGHRA, CDR2 YSYEKL. The CDR3 sequence is 17 residues long. The CDR3 sequence is CASSQDPDKEVNQPQHV. The CDR3 DNA is TGCGCCAGCAGCCAAGATCCGGACAAAGAGGTCAATCAGCCCCAGCATGTT.

This chain joins TRBV6-5 and TRBJ1-6; unclear D gene. From germline, CDR1 is MNHEY and CDR2 SVGAGI. V lost 6 bases and J lost 7, with 10 bases in between. The length of the CDR3 is 13 residues. DNA for the CDR3: TGTGCCAGCAGCGAAGATCTAAATTCACCCCTCCACTTT. Protein: CASSEDLNSPLHF.

This clone was observed a handful of times. Here the CDR3 DNA reads TGCGCCAGCAGCCAGAGGGACAGCTCTGGAAACACCATATATTTT. Translated, it gives CASSQRDSSGNTIYF. This chain links TRBV4-1 with TRBJ1-3; 7 positions agree with TRBD1. CDR1 and CDR2 from the germline V gene are MGHRA and YSYEKL. The CDR3 is 15 amino acids. J gave up 0 bases and V 3 bases, and 2 bases lay outside the gene matches.

This clone was counted a single time. The rearrangement links TRBV28 to TRBJ2-3; 8 bases are a match to TRBD1. V gave up 4 bases and J gave up 7 bases; unmatched junction bases: 7. The CDR3 extends over 14 amino acids. The germline gives CDR1 MDHEN, CDR2 SYDVKM. CDR3 sequence: CASSSGQGAYTQYF. In DNA form, the CDR3 reads TGTGCCAGCAGTTCAGGACAGGGTGCCTATACGCAGTATTTT.

This chain links TRBV30 with TRBJ2-6, with TRBD2 matching over 9 bases. The CDR3 is made up of 16 amino acids. In germline, CDR1 is GTSNPN, CDR2 SVGIG (reference sequence). With 5 bases clipped from V and 4 bases from J, the junction kept 9 bases outside the gene matches. The CDR3 protein is CAWSAGGLPGANVLTF. DNA of the CDR3: TGTGCCTGGTCTGCGGGAGGGCTACCGGGGGCCAACGTCCTGACTTTC.

The table lists this clone with a few counts. As DNA, the CDR3 is TGTGCCCAGACCCCGGGACTAGCGCTAATGGGAGAGACCCAGTACTTC. Protein sequence: CAQTPGLALMGETQYF. The gene calls are TRBV30 and TRBJ2-5; 10 bases match TRBD2. CDR1 GTSNPN and CDR2 SVGIG come from the germline V gene (reference sequence). CDR3 length: 16 residues. V trimming: 8 bases; J trimming: 4 bases; junction bases outside the gene matches: 16.

The chain has TRBV5-6 and TRBJ2-7; D may be TRBD1 (6 bases). V lost 4 bases and J 6 bases, leaving 17 bases between the germline ends. The CDR3 sequence is 14 residues long. Germline CDR1 reads SGHDT; CDR2 reads YYEEEE. The DNA for the CDR3 is TGTGCCAGCAGCCTACAGGGACCTTCGGGCGAGCAGTACTTC. Protein product: CASSLQGPSGEQYF. Together with reference TRBV5-6 and TRBJ2-7, the CDR3 gives the full variable domain: DAGVTQSPTHLIKTRGQQVTLRCSPKSGHDTVSWYQQALGQGPQFIFQYYEEEERQRGNFPDRFSGHQFPNYSSELNVNALLLGDSALYLCASSLQGPSGEQYFGPGTRLTVT.

Only a few counts were recorded for this clone. V is TRBV30 and J is TRBJ1-2; the D gene is possibly TRBD1 (5 bases). Germline CDR1 GTSNPN, CDR2 SVGIG (reference sequence). The V gene lost 5 bases and the J gene lost 7 bases, with 11 bases spanning the gap. The CDR3 spans 11 residues. The CDR3: CAWGGGAGYTF. CDR3 nucleotide sequence: TGTGCCTGGGGGGGAGGGGCTGGCTACACCTTC.

The table lists this clone with a count of one. This sequence joins TRBV5-1 and TRBJ2-1; tentative D call: TRBD2 (6 bases). The CDR3 is made up of 16 amino acids. Trimming took off 4 bases at V and 5 bases at J, with 19 bases between the two ends. The germline gives CDR1 SGHRS, CDR2 YFSETQ. In nucleotides, the CDR3 is TGCGCCAGCAGCCGACTCAGCACGGGAGAGGACAATGAGCAGTTCTTC. As protein: CASSRLSTGEDNEQFF.

This chain links TRBV7-2 with TRBJ1-4; maybe TRBD1 (6 bases). Germline V gene lookup returns CDR1 SGHTA and CDR2 FQGNSA. V lost 5 bases, J lost 7 bases, and 14 bases lay in between. CDR3 length: 14 residues. Here the CDR3 DNA reads TGTGCCAGCAGCCCGCCCGGGACATTTGAAAAACTGTTTTTT. The encoded protein is CASSPPGTFEKLFF.

The chain employs TRBV4-1 and TRBJ2-1; no firm D call. Germline values: CDR1 MGHRA, CDR2 YSYEKL. The CDR3 covers 11 residues. V was pared by 4 bases and J by 4 bases, with 2 bases between. The CDR3 nucleotides read TGCGCCAGCAGCCTATACAATGAGCAGTTCTTC. It yields the protein CASSLYNEQFF.

There are a few counts of this clone. The V call is TRBV5-1, the J call TRBJ2-1; possible D gene TRBD2, 6 bases. The V end lost 8 bases, the J end lost 0 bases, and 18 bases lay between the germline ends. The CDR3 loop spans 16 amino acids. Germline assignment: CDR1 SGHRS and CDR2 YFSETQ. The CDR3: CARGEIGTYSYNEQFF. The CDR3 bases are TGCGCCAGGGGGGAGATAGGGACTTACTCCTACAATGAGCAGTTCTTC.

The chain combines TRBV7-2 with TRBJ2-6; 10 positions match TRBD2. This CDR3 spans 17 amino acids. Germline CDR1 reads SGHTA; CDR2 reads FQGNSA. The V gene end was trimmed by 6 bases and the J gene end by 0 bases; junction bases not matched to a gene: 5. CDR3 DNA: TGTGCCAGCAGATCTAGCGGGAGAGGCTCTGGGGCCAACGTCCTGACTTTC. Encoded protein: CASRSSGRGSGANVLTF.

J is TRBJ2-7 and V is TRBV5-1, with 12 bases that match TRBD2. The junction had 3 bases not matched to a gene; V was cut back by 3 bases and J by 2 bases. The CDR3 is made up of 15 amino acids. CDR1 and CDR2 (germline): SGHRS, YFSETQ. The CDR3: CASSSSGRATYEQYF. As DNA, the CDR3 is TGCGCCAGCAGCTCTAGCGGGAGGGCAACCTACGAGCAGTACTTC.

V usage is TRBV5-4 and J usage is TRBJ1-2; D may be TRBD1 (6 bases). This CDR3 has 15 amino acids. Deletions cut 2 bases from V and 0 bases from J, with 11 bases between. The germline CDR1 and CDR2 sequences are SGHNT and YYREEE (reference sequence). CDR3 bases: TGTGCCAGCAGCTTAGGGGGTTACCCTAACTATGGCTACACCTTC. Protein sequence: CASSLGGYPNYGYTF.

The chain links TRBV27 to TRBJ2-5; TRBD2 aligns across 9 bases. CDR1 and CDR2 from the germline V gene are MNHEY and SMNVEV (reference sequence). This CDR3 spans 16 amino acids. The V segment lost 5 bases and the J segment 1 base; nucleotides outside the gene matches: 8. For the CDR3, the DNA is TGTGCCAGCAGTCTAGCGCCGGGACTAGCCCAAGAGACCCAGTACTTC. Amino acids: CASSLAPGLAQETQYF.

About this clone: A read error may produce the germline difference seen at one junction end. This chain connects TRBV7-7 to TRBJ2-5; 9 nucleotides line up with TRBD1. Germline values: CDR1 SSHAT, CDR2 FNYEAQ (reference sequence). This CDR3 region has 16 residues. CDR3 sequence: CASSLVDRGLQETQYF. CDR3 DNA: TGTGCTAGCAGCTTAGTGGACAGGGGTTTACAAGAGACCCAGTACTTC.

This clone has only a few counts. J is TRBJ1-5 and V is TRBV27, with D perhaps matching TRBD1 (6 bases). Germline assignment: CDR1 MNHEY and CDR2 SMNVEV (reference sequence). The CDR3 totals 15 residues. V lost 7 bases and J lost 4, with 17 bases in between. This chain's CDR3 is CASNSGTGLNQPQHF. CDR3 in DNA: TGTGCCAGCAATTCCGGCACAGGGCTTAATCAGCCCCAGCATTTT.